This entry describes one T cell receptor beta chain. These data are taken from a study of beta chain features in type 1 diabetes. The investigators reverse transcribed all of the isolated RNA, so they sequenced expressed TCRB transcripts. Method: immunoSEQ multiplex PCR; TCRdb's copy keeps in-frame clones and lacks some. Among tens of thousands of clones listed, roughly 30% were seen once. Trimming removed 3 bases from V and 1 base from J; junction bases left unmatched: 3. Germline assignment: CDR1 KGHSH and CDR2 LQKENI. CDR3 size: 15 residues. The V gene is TRBV18, the J gene TRBJ1-1; 9 nucleotides agree with TRBD1. This TCR came from a woman aged 18-29 years in good health. The sample taken for sequencing was stem cell memory CD4+ T cells from blood. In DNA, the CDR3 is TGTGCCAGCTCACCGGGACAGGGTACGAACACTGAAGCTTTCTTT. Its protein is CASSPGQGTNTEAFF. Full variable domain (rest looked up from reference TRBV18 and TRBJ1-1): NAGVMQNPRHLVRRRGQEARLRCSPMKGHSHVYWYRQLPEEGLKFMVYLQKENIIDESGMPKERFSAEFPKEGPSILRIQQVVRGDSAAYFCASSPGQGTNTEAFFGQGTRLTVV.